The entry that follows covers one T cell receptor beta chain sequence. The antigen remains undetermined. This specimen comes from a study of CD8 T cells in Susac syndrome. Study outcomes and limitations: The study's TCR sequencing and HLA analysis drew on a certain number of individuals. That number was acknowledged as relatively small.

In blood CD8+ and CD4+ T cells, TCR beta underwent sequencing. TEMRA cells were FACS-enriched, and CD8+ and CD4+ T cells were isolated negatively. There are 18 residues in the CDR3. CDR1 and CDR2 from the germline V gene are GTSNPN and SVGIG (reference sequence). The trim removed 0 bases at V and 3 bases at J, leaving 13 bases unmatched. Random hexamers were used to reverse transcribe an amount of about 0.45 to 1 ug RNA. Amplification of TCR beta CDR3 spanned 54 Vbeta and 13 Jbeta via immunoSEQ multiplex PCR. TCRdb passed the immunoSEQ multiplex PCR reads through MiXCR, listing each CDR3 protein once. Among 350,000 to 550,000 distinct CDR3 sequences, 75% to 90% were seen once, and the ten largest hold approximately 0.12%.

This rearrangement joins TRBV30 to TRBJ1-4; TRBD1 matches 7 bases. The sequence derives from a human donor with multiple sclerosis. The sequenced sample consisted of CD8+ T cells from PBMCs. The CDR3 sequence is CAWSVNWAQGLANEKLFF. The CDR3 DNA sequence: TGTGCCTGGAGTGTAAACTGGGCACAGGGGTTAGCTAATGAAAAACTGTTTTTT. The full variable domain, rest sourced from reference TRBV30 and TRBJ1-4, is SQTIHQWPATLVQPVGSPLSLECTVEGTSNPNLYWYRQAAGRGLQLLFYSVGIGQISSEVPQNLSASRPQDRQFILSSKKLLLSDSGFYLCAWSVNWAQGLANEKLFFGSGTQLSVL.